The TCR beta chain described here comes from a study of T cell responses to AZD1222 COVID-19 vaccine. V lost 3 bases, J lost 0 bases, and 8 bases lay in between. CDR1 is MNHEY and CDR2 is SMNVEV in the germline V gene (reference sequence). CDR3 length: 14 residues. Assay used: immunoSEQ multiplex PCR; TCRdb lists only in-frame clones, some missing. The sample has around 200,000 clones, 85% to 95% seen once; the top ten hold 1.6%. The source was peripheral blood, collected 28 days after the second AZD1222 dose. This receptor was taken from an adult who received the AZD1222 COVID-19 vaccine. The chain employs TRBV27 and TRBJ1-2; D not certain. CDR3 amino acids: CASSFRWANYGYTF. In nucleotides, the CDR3 is TGTGCCAGCAGTTTCAGGTGGGCTAACTATGGCTACACCTTC.